This T cell receptor (beta chain) originates from a study of shared clonotypes between healthy human individuals. Study-wide results and caveats: Roughly 4.6% of naive CD4 clonotypes were common to a few donors. Rarefaction showed that sequencing of sorted subsets was incomplete (despite large depth). Naive subsets generally exceeded memory subsets in estimated richness. All-four-donor shared clonotypes had higher generation probabilities than non-shared clonotypes did.

Sequenced by immunoSEQ multiplex PCR; TCRdb stores in-frame clones only, minus some. The sample shows about 2 million clones, roughly 94% of them seen only once. From germline, CDR1 is MNHEY and CDR2 SMNVEV (reference sequence). The CDR3 is 16 amino acids. V was clipped by 5 bases and J by 2 bases, with 16 bases between them. CD45RO-negative, CCR7-positively selected cells formed the naive CD8 fraction, excluding terminally differentiated effector memory CD45RA+ cells. Details on this clone: As yet, its antigen is unknown.

Sample: naive CD8+ T cells sorted from blood. The chain couples TRBV27 to TRBJ2-1, with TRBD1 as a possible D gene (6 bases). The sequence was obtained from a man between 18 and 35 years old in good health. The CDR3 DNA reads as TGTGCCAGCAGTCTCACCAGGGGTCTGACCTACAATGAGCAGTTCTTC. Translated, it gives CASSLTRGLTYNEQFF.